This TCR beta chain was captured in a study of cytomegalovirus exposure and HLA in healthy donors. Clones were sequenced by immunoSEQ multiplex PCR, and TCRdb holds only the in-frame ones, with some missing. The repertoire consists of under 150,000 clones, with roughly 86% occurring once and the leading ten covering 1.4%. Comments on this clone: Antigen unknown.

Trimming removed 3 bases at V and 5 bases at J, with 10 bases between. CDR1 is MDHEN, CDR2 SYDVKM, per germline. CDR3 length: 13 amino acids. Broader study findings: CMV antigen specificity was confirmed in vitro for a few CMV-associated chains. Some TCR beta chains (164 of them) were listed as cytomegalovirus-associated. High specificity and sensitivity for cytomegalovirus status were reported for the classifier.

The V call is TRBV28, the J call TRBJ1-2; D call uncertain. The TCR originated in a woman aged 25-40 years in good health and CMV-seronegative. The sequenced sample consisted of PBMCs. As DNA, the CDR3 is TGTGCCAGCAGTTTCGGACGGGGTTATGGCTACACCTTC. Residues: CASSFGRGYGYTF.